Sequencing of this TCR beta chain was carried out in a study of memory CD4+ T cells and cytomegalovirus serostatus. The sort gate was single viable CD3+CD4+CD8-CD45RO+ cells for memory CD4+ T cells. CMV serostatus came from serum IgG against pp150, pp28, p38, p52. CD4+ T cells were isolated by positive magnetic selection. This table comes from immunoSEQ multiplex PCR, and its TCRdb copy is limited to in-frame clones, with some not included. The sample shows 50,000 to 55,000 clones, about 78% of them seen only once. Study-wide results and limits: Median bootstrapped AUC for CMV status was just under 0.97 originally, less than 0.92 US-trained.

V was shortened by 0 bases and J by 10 bases, with 16 bases between the two germline ends. The CDR3 has 16 residues. Germline V gene lookup returns CDR1 ENHRY and CDR2 SYGVKD. Concerning this clone: As yet, its antigen is unknown. Other DNA sequences in this sample translate to the same CDR3.

This clonotype was obtained from an adult in good health and CMV-seronegative. The chain links TRBV10-3 to TRBJ1-6; the D gene is possibly TRBD1 (5 bases). What was sequenced was memory CD4+ T cells from blood. The CDR3 reads CAISESDAGEGSPLHF. As DNA, the CDR3 is TGTGCCATCAGTGAGTCGGATGCGGGAGAGGGGTCACCCCTCCACTTT.